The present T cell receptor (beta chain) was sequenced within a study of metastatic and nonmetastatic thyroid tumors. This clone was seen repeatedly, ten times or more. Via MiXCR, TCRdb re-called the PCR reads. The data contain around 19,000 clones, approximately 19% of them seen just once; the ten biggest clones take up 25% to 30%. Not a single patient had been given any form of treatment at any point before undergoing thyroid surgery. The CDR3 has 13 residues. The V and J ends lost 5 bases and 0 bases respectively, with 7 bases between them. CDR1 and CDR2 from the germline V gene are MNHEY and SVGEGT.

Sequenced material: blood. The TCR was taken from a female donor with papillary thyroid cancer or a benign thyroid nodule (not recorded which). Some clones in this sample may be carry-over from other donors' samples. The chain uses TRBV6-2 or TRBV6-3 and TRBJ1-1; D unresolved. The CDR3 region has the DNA TGTGCCAGCAGTGTGACGGTGAACACTGAAGCTTTCTTT. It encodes CASSVTVNTEAFF.